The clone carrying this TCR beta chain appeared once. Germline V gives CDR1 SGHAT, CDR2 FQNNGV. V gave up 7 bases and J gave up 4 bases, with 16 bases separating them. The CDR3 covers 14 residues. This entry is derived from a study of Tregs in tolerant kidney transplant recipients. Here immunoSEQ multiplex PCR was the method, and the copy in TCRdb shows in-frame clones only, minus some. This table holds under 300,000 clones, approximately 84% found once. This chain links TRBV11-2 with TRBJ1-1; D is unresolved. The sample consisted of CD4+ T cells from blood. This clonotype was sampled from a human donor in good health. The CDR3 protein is CASTWGGLGTEAFF. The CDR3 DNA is TGTGCCAGCACCTGGGGAGGGCTCGGCACTGAAGCTTTCTTT.